Judged by frequency, the clone carrying this TCR beta chain is medium-sized. Its antigen is as yet unknown. The CDR3 runs to 14 residues. Per the germline V gene, CDR1 is MNHEY and CDR2 is SMNVEV (reference sequence). TRB was amplified from 250 ng of peripheral blood genomic DNA per sample. This specimen belongs to a study of T cell clusters in autoimmune cytopenias. General observations from the study: The T cell clusters were defined only in silico, without experimental functional validation. TRB repertoire shifts in secondary cytopenia and chronic lymphocytic leukemia mostly reflected lymphoma, not autoimmunity.

TRB rearrangements were amplified by touch-down multiplex PCR with mixed TRB-A/B primers. TCRdb re-called the multiplex PCR reads; one entry per CDR3 protein, DNA not given. The table gives 2,500 to 3,500 distinct CDR3 sequences; the top ten clones make up around 5% of it. What was sequenced was peripheral blood. J is TRBJ1-5 and V is TRBV27; with no DNA, the TCRdb D assignment of TRBD1 cannot be verified. The TCR sequence derives from a human donor with an autoimmune cytopenia or autoimmune hepatitis (not recorded which). CDR3 residues: CASKDRGRGQPQHF.